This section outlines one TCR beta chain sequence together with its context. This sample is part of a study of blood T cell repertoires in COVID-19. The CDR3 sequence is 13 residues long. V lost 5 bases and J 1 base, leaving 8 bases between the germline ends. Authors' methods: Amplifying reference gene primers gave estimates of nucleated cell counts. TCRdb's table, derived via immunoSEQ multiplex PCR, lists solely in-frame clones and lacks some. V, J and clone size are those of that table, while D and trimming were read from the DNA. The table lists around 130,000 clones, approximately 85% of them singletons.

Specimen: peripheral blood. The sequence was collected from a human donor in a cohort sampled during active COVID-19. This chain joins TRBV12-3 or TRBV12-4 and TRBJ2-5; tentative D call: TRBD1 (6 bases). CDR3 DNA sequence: TGTGCCAGCAGTGGACAGATCCAAGAGACCCAGTACTTC. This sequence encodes CASSGQIQETQYF.